Below are 14 T cell receptor beta chains sequenced from a single sample in a study of cytomegalovirus exposure and HLA in healthy donors. 13 Jbeta primers and 60 Vbeta primers were used for the PCR. Sequencing was performed with immunoSEQ multiplex PCR; in TCRdb, only in-frame clones are kept and a portion is missing. Among just under 150,000 clones listed, 80% were seen once. Sequencing was carried out using PBMCs. Receptors originate from a young woman in good health and CMV-seronegative.

The chain recombines TRBV21-1 with TRBJ1-4; the table's D call TRBD1 went unverified against the DNA. TRBV21-1 is shown as a pseudogene. The CDR3 totals 15 residues. Here the CDR3 reads CASSKEDRVYEKLFF. The DNA for the CDR3 is TGTGCCAGCAGCAAAGAGGACAGGGTATATGAAAAACTGTTTTTT.

This clone came up a few times. The chain joins TRBV27 to TRBJ1-1; D remains unclear. Trimming removed 8 bases from V and 9 bases from J, with 19 bases in between. The V gene's germline CDR1 is MNHEY and CDR2 SMNVEV (reference sequence). The CDR3 spans 13 residues. The CDR3 loop reads CASAGSGRRKAFF. CDR3 DNA: TGTGCCAGCGCCGGGTCGGGGAGAAGGAAAGCTTTCTTT.

The rearrangement joins TRBV30 to TRBJ2-1; TRBD2 might be the D (6 bases). Germline-derived CDR1 and CDR2 are GTSNPN and SVGIG (reference sequence). V lost 1 base and J lost 2, with 18 bases in between. The CDR3 is made up of 17 amino acids. The DNA for the CDR3 is TGTGCCTGGAGTGGACAAATCCTAGCGAGGGCCTACAATGAGCAGTTCTTC. This translates into CAWSGQILARAYNEQFF.

The chain has TRBV6-6 and TRBJ1-3, with TRBD1 identical over 7 bases. This CDR3 has 14 residues. CDR1 is MNHNY and CDR2 is SVGAGI in the germline V gene (reference sequence). V gave up 6 bases and J gave up 0 bases; unmatched junction bases: 2. In nucleotides, the CDR3 is TGTGCCAGCAGACAGGGGAGCTCTGGAAACACCATATATTTT. Translating it yields CASRQGSSGNTIYF.

V gene TRBV12-5 combines with J gene TRBJ2-5, with 10 nucleotides matching TRBD2. CDR1 and CDR2 from the germline V gene are LGHNT and FRNRAP. The V gene end was trimmed by 1 base and the J gene end by 1 base; junction bases not matched to a gene: 3. CDR3 length: 16 amino acids. The CDR3 spells CASGLGGLAVQETQYF. As DNA, the CDR3 is TGTGCTAGTGGTTTGGGAGGACTAGCGGTCCAAGAGACCCAGTACTTC.

The V gene is TRBV30, the J gene TRBJ1-1, with 7 bases identical to TRBD1. J was trimmed by 0 bases and V by 6 bases; bases with no gene match: 16. CDR3 size: 17 residues. Per germline, CDR1 GTSNPN and CDR2 SVGIG (reference sequence). The CDR3 spells CACQSARWDRLNTEAFF. CDR3 DNA: TGTGCCTGTCAGAGTGCCCGTTGGGACAGACTGAACACTGAAGCTTTCTTT.

The chain has TRBV28 and TRBJ2-1; 9 bases are shared with TRBD2. CDR1 is MDHEN and CDR2 is SYDVKM in the germline V gene. Trimming cost V 6 bases and J 5 bases; bases outside gene matches: 11. The CDR3 loop spans 16 amino acids. CDR3 in DNA: TGTGCCAGCAGCCCCTATAGCGGGAGTCGTCACAATGAGCAGTTCTTC. It yields the protein CASSPYSGSRHNEQFF.

V and J are TRBV2 and TRBJ2-3, with TRBD2 matching 11 bases. Trimming took 6 bases from V and 1 from J; bases not matched to a gene: 3. CDR1 SNHLY and CDR2 FYNNEI come from the germline V gene. There are 15 residues in the CDR3. CDR3 in DNA: TGTGCCAGCAGCGAACTAGCGGGGGGCACAGATACGCAGTATTTT. It yields the protein CASSELAGGTDTQYF.

The rearrangement links TRBV30 to TRBJ2-1; 16 bases map to TRBD2. CDR1 is GTSNPN, CDR2 SVGIG, per germline (reference sequence). This CDR3 has 20 residues. J gave up 8 bases and V 5 bases, and 21 bases lay outside the gene matches. The CDR3 loop reads CAWDRTGLAGGPTLMDEQFF. The CDR3 region has the DNA TGTGCCTGGGACAGGACGGGACTAGCGGGAGGGCCTACCCTTATGGATGAGCAGTTCTTC.

The rearrangement uses TRBV21-1 and TRBJ1-6; the tabulated D call, TRBD1, remains unverified against the DNA. TRBV21-1 is marked as a pseudogene. The length of the CDR3 is 20 residues. The CDR3 region is CASSKGLRQGVLGYNSPLHF. In DNA, the CDR3 is TGTGCCAGCAGCAAAGGCCTACGCCAGGGGGTTCTGGGGTATAATTCACCCCTCCACTTT.

The rearrangement uses TRBV13 and TRBJ1-2, with 9 positions matching TRBD1. CDR1 is PRHDT and CDR2 is FYEKMQ in the germline V gene (reference sequence). Trimming cost V 4 bases and J 4 bases; bases outside gene matches: 4. The CDR3 is 14 amino acids. CDR3: CASSSGTGTYGYTF. DNA for the CDR3: TGTGCCAGCAGCTCGGGGACAGGGACCTATGGCTACACCTTC.

The rearrangement uses TRBV6-5 and TRBJ1-2, with TRBD1 as a possible D gene (6 bases). CDR1 MNHEY and CDR2 SVGAGI come from the germline V gene. The CDR3 loop spans 13 amino acids. V was trimmed by 4 bases and J by 5 bases, leaving 11 bases between them. Here the CDR3 reads CASSSGGPYGYTF. Here the CDR3 DNA reads TGTGCCAGCAGTTCGGGGGGGCCTTATGGCTACACCTTC.

The gene calls are TRBV30 and TRBJ2-7; 9 bases agree with TRBD2. The ends lost 4 bases at V and 0 bases at J; junction bases unmatched: 4. Germline V gene data show CDR1 as GTSNPN and CDR2 as SVGIG (reference sequence). CDR3 size: 14 residues. Written as DNA, the CDR3 is TGTGCCTGGAAAGTGCGGGGGGGCTCCTACGAGCAGTACTTC. Its translation is CAWKVRGGSYEQYF.

The genes are TRBV18 and TRBJ2-7; D perhaps matches TRBD1 (5 bases). The germline gives CDR1 KGHSH, CDR2 LQKENI. V lost 3 bases to trimming and J lost 3 bases, with 6 bases between them. This CDR3 has 12 amino acids. For the CDR3, the DNA is TGTGCCAGCTCACCGACAGTCTACGAGCAGTACTTC. Its translation is CASSPTVYEQYF.